Reported below is one TCR beta chain. Antigen: not known. CFSE-labeled sorted T cells met regulatory or mature dendritic cells for under 6 days. Naive CD45RA+ and memory CD45RO+ CD4+ or CD8+ T cells were FACS-sorted. Repertoires were generated with immunoSEQ multiplex PCR, while TCRdb's copy carries only in-frame clones and drops some. The repertoire holds 15,000 to 20,000 clones, less than 80% seen once, with roughly 3% in the top ten. The sample originates from a study of regulatory dendritic cells for organ transplantation. This CDR3 spans 17 amino acids. Study findings and constraints: Regulatory dendritic cells appeared to expand memory CD8+ clones less than mature ones. Memory CD8+ T cells were the most oligoclonal; naive cells were highly diverse.

The sequencing input was memory CD4+ T cells from blood cultured with regulatory dendritic cells. Described subset: CD45RO+ memory T cells. This sequence joins TRBV12-2 and TRBJ2-7; no DNA check was done on the table's D call, TRBD1. TRBV12-2 is noted as a pseudogene. This sequence originates from a human donor in good health. CDR3 sequence reads: CASRPRPGVKDGYEQYF. The CDR3 nucleotides are TGTGCAAGTCGCCCGCGCCCAGGGGTCAAGGATGGCTACGAGCAGTACTTC.